Here is one TCR beta chain with its context. Its antigen is unknown. This entry is derived from a study of cytomegalovirus exposure and HLA in healthy donors. PCR primers comprised 60 Vbeta and 13 Jbeta primers. The repertoire was sequenced with immunoSEQ multiplex PCR; TCRdb's copy has only in-frame clones and lacks some. The data show about 150,000 clones, with around 10% seen just once and over 1.5% held by the top ten. The V gene lost 7 bases and the J gene lost 0 bases, with 13 bases spanning the gap. Germline CDR1 reads SGHRS; CDR2 reads YFSETQ. This CDR3 comprises 14 residues. The study's findings and limits: A few chains linked to CMV were shown in vitro to be specific for CMV antigens.

Material for sequencing was PBMCs. The V and J genes are TRBV5-1 and TRBJ1-2; possibly TRBD1 for D (6 bases). The source is a male donor in good health and CMV-seronegative. The chain's CDR3 is CASSSGAPNYGYTF. Here the CDR3 DNA reads TGCGCCAGCTCCTCAGGGGCCCCTAACTATGGCTACACCTTC. Combining the CDR3 with reference TRBV5-1 and TRBJ1-2 gives the whole variable domain KAGVTQTPRYLIKTRGQQVTLSCSPISGHRSVSWYQQTPGQGLQFLFEYFSETQRNKGNFPGRFSGRQFSNSRSEMNVSTLELGDSALYLCASSSGAPNYGYTFGSGTRLTVV.